This is a list of T cell receptor beta chains from one sample in a study of preoperative IRX-2 immunotherapy in early breast cancer. TCRdb's table, derived via immunoSEQ multiplex PCR, lists solely in-frame clones and lacks some. Of roughly 29,000 clones in the sample, 90% were seen once. Sampling was carried out from a patient treated with IRX-2 immunotherapy. These receptors originate from a human donor with breast cancer. Each CDR3 is given with its conserved first and last residue. The D gene is left open where the match is weak. Clone size is stated in some rows and not others, as once, few, many or a class when expanded.

CDR3aa: CASSSESPYNEQFF; CDR3nt: TGTGCCAGCAGCAGCGAGAGCCCCTACAATGAGCAGTTCTTC; abundance: .; j_gene: TRBJ2-1; v_gene: TRBV7-9; d_gene: .
CDR3aa: CASSSRLAGRNEQFF; CDR3nt: TGTGCCAGCAGCTCTAGACTAGCGGGCCGCAATGAGCAGTTCTTC; abundance: once; j_gene: TRBJ2-1; v_gene: TRBV11-2; d_gene: TRBD2
CDR3aa: CASSFWTGSDTQYF; CDR3nt: TGTGCCAGCAGCTTCTGGACAGGGTCAGATACGCAGTATTTT; abundance: .; j_gene: TRBJ2-3; v_gene: TRBV7-9; d_gene: TRBD1
CDR3aa: CAWGVANQPQHF; CDR3nt: TGTGCCTGGGGGGTGGCCAATCAGCCCCAGCATTTT; abundance: .; j_gene: TRBJ1-5; v_gene: TRBV30; d_gene: .
CDR3aa: CASSPPSGYEQYF; CDR3nt: TGTGCCAGCTCACCACCTTCCGGGTACGAGCAGTACTTC; abundance: few; j_gene: TRBJ2-7; v_gene: TRBV18; d_gene: .
CDR3aa: CASSLGGVGTQYF; CDR3nt: TGTGCCAGCAGTTTAGGCGGGGTGGGTACGCAGTATTTT; abundance: .; j_gene: TRBJ2-3; v_gene: TRBV27; d_gene: .
CDR3aa: CASSAAESTLEYF; CDR3nt: TGTGCCAGCAGCGCGGCGGAGTCTACGTTGGAGTACTTC; abundance: .; j_gene: TRBJ2-7; v_gene: TRBV6-6; d_gene: .
CDR3aa: CASRAGGNTGELFF; CDR3nt: TGTGCCAGCAGGGCCGGAGGCAACACCGGGGAGCTGTTTTTT; abundance: .; j_gene: TRBJ2-2; v_gene: TRBV6-5; d_gene: .
CDR3aa: CASSSGTGQFNSPLHF; CDR3nt: TGTGCCAGCAGTTCTGGGACCGGACAATTCAATTCACCCCTCCACTTT; abundance: .; j_gene: TRBJ1-6; v_gene: TRBV6-5; d_gene: .
CDR3aa: CASSIELHGEQFF; CDR3nt: TGTGCCAGCAGTATCGAATTACACGGGGAGCAGTTCTTC; abundance: few; j_gene: TRBJ2-1; v_gene: TRBV6-4; d_gene: .
CDR3aa: CASSEVQPYNSPLHF; CDR3nt: TGTGCCAGCAGTGAAGTACAGCCCTATAATTCACCCCTCCACTTT; abundance: once; j_gene: TRBJ1-6; v_gene: TRBV2; d_gene: .
CDR3aa: CASSPTWKAGGTYEQYF; CDR3nt: TGTGCCAGCTCACCCACTTGGAAAGCGGGGGGGACCTACGAGCAGTACTTC; abundance: .; j_gene: TRBJ2-7; v_gene: TRBV18; d_gene: TRBD2
CDR3aa: CASSFTGQVGYEQYF; CDR3nt: TGTGCCAGCAGTTTTACGGGACAGGTAGGGTACGAGCAGTACTTC; abundance: .; j_gene: TRBJ2-7; v_gene: TRBV28; d_gene: TRBD1
CDR3aa: CASSHTQLAGGLQYF; CDR3nt: TGTGCCAGCAGCCACACCCAGTTAGCGGGGGGGCTGCAGTACTTC; abundance: .; j_gene: TRBJ2-7; v_gene: TRBV5-4; d_gene: TRBD2
CDR3aa: CASTEDGTGELFF; CDR3nt: TGTGCCAGCACCGAGGACGGCACCGGGGAACTGTTTTTT; abundance: .; j_gene: TRBJ1-4; v_gene: TRBV6-1; d_gene: .
CDR3aa: CASSQAETQYF; CDR3nt: TGTGCCAGCAGCCAGGCAGAGACCCAGTACTTC; abundance: once; j_gene: TRBJ2-5; v_gene: TRBV11-2; d_gene: .
CDR3aa: CASSQTSGGSDTQYF; CDR3nt: TGTGCCAGCTCACAGACTAGCGGGGGTTCAGATACGCAGTATTTT; abundance: .; j_gene: TRBJ2-3; v_gene: TRBV18; d_gene: TRBD2
CDR3aa: CASSLLQTYEQYF; CDR3nt: TGTGCCAGCTCACTCCTCCAGACCTACGAGCAGTACTTC; abundance: .; j_gene: TRBJ2-7; v_gene: TRBV18; d_gene: .
CDR3aa: CASSYNSPLHF; CDR3nt: TGTGCCAGCAGTTATAATTCACCCCTCCACTTT; abundance: .; j_gene: TRBJ1-6; v_gene: TRBV6-1; d_gene: .
CDR3aa: CASGLWENSPLHF; CDR3nt: TGTGCTAGTGGTTTGTGGGAGAATTCACCCCTCCACTTT; abundance: .; j_gene: TRBJ1-6; v_gene: TRBV12-5; d_gene: .
CDR3aa: CASSIRSNNEQYF; CDR3nt: TGTGCCAGTAGTATCCGGAGCAACAACGAGCAGTACTTC; abundance: .; j_gene: TRBJ2-7; v_gene: TRBV19; d_gene: .
CDR3aa: CASSLEQREAFF; CDR3nt: TGTGCCAGCAGCTTAGAACAACGTGAAGCTTTCTTT; abundance: .; j_gene: TRBJ1-1; v_gene: TRBV7-2; d_gene: .
CDR3aa: CASARLSAYNEQFF; CDR3nt: TGTGCCAGCGCACGACTCAGCGCCTACAATGAGCAGTTCTTC; abundance: .; j_gene: TRBJ2-1; v_gene: TRBV7-2; d_gene: .
CDR3aa: CASSAPGTNTEAFF; CDR3nt: TGTGCCAGCAGCGCTCCAGGCACTAACACTGAAGCTTTCTTT; abundance: .; j_gene: TRBJ1-1; v_gene: TRBV9; d_gene: .
CDR3aa: CASSYSPSDSGHQPQHF; CDR3nt: TGTGCCAGCAGTTACTCTCCCTCCGACAGTGGACACCAGCCCCAGCATTTT; abundance: .; j_gene: TRBJ1-5; v_gene: TRBV28; d_gene: .
CDR3aa: CASSAISGANVLTF; CDR3nt: TGCGCCAGCAGCGCAATCTCTGGGGCCAACGTCCTGACTTTC; abundance: .; j_gene: TRBJ2-6; v_gene: TRBV5-1; d_gene: .
CDR3aa: CASSQIEWEGLTEQFF; CDR3nt: TGTGCCAGCAGCCAAATTGAGTGGGAGGGCCTCACTGAGCAGTTCTTC; abundance: .; j_gene: TRBJ2-1; v_gene: TRBV14; d_gene: TRBD2
CDR3aa: CASSPSPRRGGINEQFF; CDR3nt: TGTGCCAGCAGCCCCTCCCCCCGGCGGGGGGGCATAAATGAGCAGTTCTTC; abundance: .; j_gene: TRBJ2-1; v_gene: TRBV7-2; d_gene: TRBD2
CDR3aa: CAITCLAGPSEQFF; CDR3nt: TGTGCCATCACCTGTCTAGCGGGTCCATCTGAGCAGTTCTTC; abundance: .; j_gene: TRBJ2-1; v_gene: TRBV6-6; d_gene: TRBD2
CDR3aa: CASTPGGQGTYEQYF; CDR3nt: TGTGCCAGCACACCTGGGGGACAGGGGACCTACGAGCAGTACTTC; abundance: .; j_gene: TRBJ2-7; v_gene: TRBV25-1; d_gene: TRBD1
CDR3aa: CASSQPLGDSYEQYF; CDR3nt: TGTGCCAGCAGCCAACCCTTGGGCGATTCCTACGAGCAGTACTTC; abundance: .; j_gene: TRBJ2-7; v_gene: TRBV4-2; d_gene: .
CDR3aa: CASSFGPGGIYEQFF; CDR3nt: TGTGCCAGCAGCTTTGGCCCAGGGGGGATCTATGAGCAGTTCTTC; abundance: .; j_gene: TRBJ2-1; v_gene: TRBV5-6; d_gene: .